This T cell receptor beta chain was documented in a study of blood T cell repertoires in COVID-19 (dated by TCRdb to about 2020). Describing the broader study: The collaborator samples originated in the United States, Italy and Spain and spanned the acute and convalescent phases of COVID-19. Where available, HLA class I and class II types were taken from metadata supplied by the sample provider and were not determined by assay-based typing. The dataset comprised deeply sampled blood TCRbeta repertoires from subjects exposed to, actively infected with, or recovered from COVID-19. The repertoires were released in a freely available public database meant as a resource for research on the immune response to SARS-CoV-2. The samples were drawn from two sources: the first 160 participants of the ongoing ImmuneRACE study, and fewer than 1,500 subjects contributed by 6 global collaborators. The material from the prospective study consisted of cDNA or gDNA derived from T cells, B-cell-depleted T cells, or PBMCs. A de-identified subject ID, COVID-19 status, age in years and sex were almost always included in the sample metadata. General study outcomes and caveats: Clinical and demographic metadata were provided uncurated, with the amount varying by source and participant.

Notes on this clone: The specificity of this receptor is unknown. Base qualities are not at hand, and no much larger clone is one base apart.

Based on the germline V gene, the CDR1 and CDR2 sequences are SGHRS and YFSETQ. Taken from cysteine to phenylalanine, the CDR3 has 14 residues. Only CDR3 DNA is held: 42 bases, read in frame from base 1. Between the V and J ends, shortened by 2 bases and 4 bases respectively, the junction contains 9 bases. At one collaborating source in Seattle, patients were enrolled during active infection and were followed longitudinally through the course of disease. Whole blood was collected in K2EDTA tubes by collaborating institutions according to the institutions' own protocols. For TCRbeta analysis, collaborators shipped samples as frozen whole blood, isolated PBMCs, or DNA extracted from either of those sample types. TCRbeta CDR3 regions were amplified from genomic DNA using the immunoSEQ Assay, a bias-controlled multiplex PCR. From the authors' description of their analysis: The number of nucleated cells in each sample was estimated by amplification of reference gene primers within the assay. Sequence reads were collapsed and filtered to measure the absolute abundance of every unique TCRbeta CDR3 rearrangement. For each sample, productive Simpson clonality was calculated as the square root of Simpson's diversity index across productive rearrangements. TCRdb retrieved this table from immuneACCESS and kept in-frame rearrangements only. Not all clones are present; in checked studies, unresolved V genes account for under half, and no reason is known for the remainder. That table gives V, J and clone size, and the DNA gave D and trimming. The sample yields approximately 120,000 clones; more than 80% were counted once. 3.2% of the sample is held by the ten biggest clonotypes.

The sequence came from a woman of 80 years or more with COVID-19, enrolled during active disease. The specimen was peripheral blood. The chain links TRBV5-1 with TRBJ2-2, and possibly TRBD2, on 5 matching bases. The nucleotide sequence is TGCGCCAGCAGCTTTGACGGGATCACCGGGGAGCTGTTTTTT. It is translated as CASSFDGITGELFF.